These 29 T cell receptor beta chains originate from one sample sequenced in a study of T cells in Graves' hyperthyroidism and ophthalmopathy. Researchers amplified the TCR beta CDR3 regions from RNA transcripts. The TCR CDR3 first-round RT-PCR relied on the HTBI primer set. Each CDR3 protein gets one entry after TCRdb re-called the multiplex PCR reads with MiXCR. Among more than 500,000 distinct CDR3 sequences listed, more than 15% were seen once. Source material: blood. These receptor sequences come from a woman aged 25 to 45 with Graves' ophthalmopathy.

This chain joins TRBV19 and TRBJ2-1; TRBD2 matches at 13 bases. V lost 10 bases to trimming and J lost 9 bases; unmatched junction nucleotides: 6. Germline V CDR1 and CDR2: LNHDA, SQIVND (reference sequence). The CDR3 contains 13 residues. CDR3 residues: CATSGLAGSEQFF. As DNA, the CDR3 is TGTGCCACCTCGGGACTAGCGGGATCTGAGCAGTTCTTC.

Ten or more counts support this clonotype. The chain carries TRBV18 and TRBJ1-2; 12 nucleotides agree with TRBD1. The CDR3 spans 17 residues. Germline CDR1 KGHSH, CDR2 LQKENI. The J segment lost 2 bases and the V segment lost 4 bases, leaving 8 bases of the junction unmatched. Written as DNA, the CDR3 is TGTGCCAGCTCACGGTCCCGGGACAGGGGGCTAAACTATGGCTACACCTTC. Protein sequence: CASSRSRDRGLNYGYTF.

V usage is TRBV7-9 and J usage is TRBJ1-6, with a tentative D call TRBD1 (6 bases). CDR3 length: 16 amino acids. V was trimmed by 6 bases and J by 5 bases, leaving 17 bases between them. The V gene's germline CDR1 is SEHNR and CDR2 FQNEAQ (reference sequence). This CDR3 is CASRPPATGDNSPLHF. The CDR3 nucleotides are TGTGCCAGCAGGCCTCCGGCGACAGGAGATAATTCACCCCTCCACTTT. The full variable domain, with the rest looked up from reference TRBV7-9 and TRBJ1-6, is DTGVSQNPRHKITKRGQNVTFRCDPISEHNRLYWYRQTLGQGPEFLTYFQNEAQLEKSRLLSDRFSAERPKGSFSTLEIQRTEQGDSAMYLCASRPPATGDNSPLHFGNGTRLTVT.

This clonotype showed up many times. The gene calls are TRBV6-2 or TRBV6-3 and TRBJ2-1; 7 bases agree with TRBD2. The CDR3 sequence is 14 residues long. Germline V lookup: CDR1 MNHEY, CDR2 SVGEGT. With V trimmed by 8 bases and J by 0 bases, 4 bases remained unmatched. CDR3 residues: CASGVAGSYNEQFF. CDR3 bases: TGTGCCAGCGGAGTAGCGGGCTCCTACAATGAGCAGTTCTTC.

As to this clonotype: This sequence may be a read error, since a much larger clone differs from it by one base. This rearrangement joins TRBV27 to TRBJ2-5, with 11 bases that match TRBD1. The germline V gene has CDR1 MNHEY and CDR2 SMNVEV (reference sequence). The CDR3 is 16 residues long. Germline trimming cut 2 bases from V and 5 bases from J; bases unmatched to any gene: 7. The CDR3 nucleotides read TGTGCCAGCAGTTTACAGCCCGGGACAGGGGGGGAGACCCAGTACTTC. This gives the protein CASSLQPGTGGETQYF.

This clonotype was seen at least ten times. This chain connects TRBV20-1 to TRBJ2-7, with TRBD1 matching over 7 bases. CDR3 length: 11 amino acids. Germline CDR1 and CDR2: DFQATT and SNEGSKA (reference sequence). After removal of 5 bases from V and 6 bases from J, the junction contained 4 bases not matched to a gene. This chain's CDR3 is CSAPEGAEQYF. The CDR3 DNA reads TGCAGTGCTCCCGAGGGGGCCGAGCAGTACTTC.

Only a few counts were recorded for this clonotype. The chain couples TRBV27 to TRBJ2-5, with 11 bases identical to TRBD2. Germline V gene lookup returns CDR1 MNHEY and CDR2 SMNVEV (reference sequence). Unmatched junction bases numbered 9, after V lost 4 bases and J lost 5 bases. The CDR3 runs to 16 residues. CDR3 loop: CASSSELAGALETQYF. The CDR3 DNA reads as TGTGCCAGCAGTTCCGAACTAGCGGGAGCCTTGGAGACCCAGTACTTC.

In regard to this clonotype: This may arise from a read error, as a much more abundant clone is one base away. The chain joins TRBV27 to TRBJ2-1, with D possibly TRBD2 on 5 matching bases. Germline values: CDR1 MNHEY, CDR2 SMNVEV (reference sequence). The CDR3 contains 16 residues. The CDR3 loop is CASCLGRWEYLNEQFF. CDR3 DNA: TGTGCCAGCTGTTTAGGTCGGTGGGAGTACCTCAATGAGCAGTTCTTC.

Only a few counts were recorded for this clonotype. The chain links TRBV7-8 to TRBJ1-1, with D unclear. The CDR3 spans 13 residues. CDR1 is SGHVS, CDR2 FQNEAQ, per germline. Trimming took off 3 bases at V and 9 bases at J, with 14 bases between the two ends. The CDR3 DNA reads TGTGCCAGCAGCTTCTCCGGGAGAGAGAAAGCTTTCTTT. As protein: CASSFSGREKAFF. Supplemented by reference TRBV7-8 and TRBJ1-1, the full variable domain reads GAGVSQSPRYKVAKRGQDVALRCDPISGHVSLFWYQQALGQGPEFLTYFQNEAQLDKSGLPSDRFFAERPEGSVSTLKIQRTQQEDSAVYLCASSFSGREKAFFGQGTRLTVV.

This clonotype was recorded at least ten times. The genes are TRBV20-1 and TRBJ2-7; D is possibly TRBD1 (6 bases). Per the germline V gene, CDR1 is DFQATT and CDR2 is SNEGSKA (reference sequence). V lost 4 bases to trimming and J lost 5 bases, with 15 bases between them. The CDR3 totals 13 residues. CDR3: CSATYRARNEQYF. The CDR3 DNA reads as TGCAGTGCTACTTACAGGGCCCGTAACGAGCAGTACTTC.

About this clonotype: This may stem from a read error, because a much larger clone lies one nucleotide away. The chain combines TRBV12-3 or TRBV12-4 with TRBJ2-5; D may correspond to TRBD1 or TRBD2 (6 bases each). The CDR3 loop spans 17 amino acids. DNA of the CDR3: TGTGCCAGCAGCAATAAGAATGCCCCCGGGGGCCAAGAGGCCCAGTACTTC. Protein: CASSNKNAPGGQEAQYF.

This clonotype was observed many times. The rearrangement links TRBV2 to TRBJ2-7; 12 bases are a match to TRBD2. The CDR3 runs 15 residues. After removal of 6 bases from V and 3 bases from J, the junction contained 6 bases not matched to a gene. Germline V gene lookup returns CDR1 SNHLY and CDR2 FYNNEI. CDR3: CASRLGLAGVYEQYF. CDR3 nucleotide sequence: TGTGCCAGCAGATTGGGACTAGCGGGTGTCTACGAGCAGTACTTC.

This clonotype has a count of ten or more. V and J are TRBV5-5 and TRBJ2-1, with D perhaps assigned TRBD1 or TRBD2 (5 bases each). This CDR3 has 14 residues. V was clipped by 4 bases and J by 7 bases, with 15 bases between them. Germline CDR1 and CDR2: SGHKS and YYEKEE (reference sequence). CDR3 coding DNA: TGTGCCAGCAGCAGGTCGGCCAGGGAGAATGAGCAGTTCTTC. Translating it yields CASSRSARENEQFF.

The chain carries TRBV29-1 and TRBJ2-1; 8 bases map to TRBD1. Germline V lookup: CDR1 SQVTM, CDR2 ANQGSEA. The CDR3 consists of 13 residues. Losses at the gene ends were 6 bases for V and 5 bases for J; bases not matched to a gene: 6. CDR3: CSVGDRLDNEQFF. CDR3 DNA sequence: TGCAGCGTGGGGGACAGGTTAGACAATGAGCAGTTCTTC.

CDR3 region: CSARGDGATDTQYF. The DNA for the CDR3 is TGCAGTGCTAGGGGTGATGGGGCCACAGATACGCAGTATTTT. The chain uses TRBV20-1 and TRBJ2-3; possible D gene TRBD1, 5 bases. The V and J ends lost 3 bases and 2 bases respectively, with 12 bases between them. The germline V gene has CDR1 DFQATT and CDR2 SNEGSKA (reference sequence). The CDR3 length is 14 residues.

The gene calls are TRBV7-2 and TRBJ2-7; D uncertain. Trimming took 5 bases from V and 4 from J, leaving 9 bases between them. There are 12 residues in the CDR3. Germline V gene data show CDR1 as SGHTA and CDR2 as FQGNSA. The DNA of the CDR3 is TGTGCCAGCAGCCGACCCGGGTACGAGCAGTACTTC. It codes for CASSRPGYEQYF.

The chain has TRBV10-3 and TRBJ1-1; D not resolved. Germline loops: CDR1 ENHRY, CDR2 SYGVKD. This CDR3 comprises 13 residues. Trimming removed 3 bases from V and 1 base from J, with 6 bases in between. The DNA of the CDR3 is TGTGCCATCAGTGACGCTGGGAACACTGAAGCTTTCTTT. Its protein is CAISDAGNTEAFF.

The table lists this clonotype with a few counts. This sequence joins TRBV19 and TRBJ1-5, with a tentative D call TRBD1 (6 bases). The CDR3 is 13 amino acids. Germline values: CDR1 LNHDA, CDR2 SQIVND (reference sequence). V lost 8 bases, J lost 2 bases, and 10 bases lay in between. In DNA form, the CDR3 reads TGTGCCAGTTCAGGGGCCGGCAATCAGCCCCAGCATTTT. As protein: CASSGAGNQPQHF.

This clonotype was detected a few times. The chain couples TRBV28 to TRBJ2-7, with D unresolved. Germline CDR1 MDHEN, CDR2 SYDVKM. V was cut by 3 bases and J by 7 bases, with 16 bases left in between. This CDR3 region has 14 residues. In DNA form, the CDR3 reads TGTGCCAGCAGTTTTACTTCGGACCGGAAAGAGCAGTACTTC. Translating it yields CASSFTSDRKEQYF.

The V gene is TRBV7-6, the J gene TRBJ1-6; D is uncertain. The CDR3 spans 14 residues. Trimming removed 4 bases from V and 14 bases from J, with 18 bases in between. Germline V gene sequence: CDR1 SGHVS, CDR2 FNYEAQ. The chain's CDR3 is CASSSSDRVRSLHF. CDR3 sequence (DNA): TGTGCCAGCAGCTCCTCGGACCGAGTAAGATCCCTCCACTTT.

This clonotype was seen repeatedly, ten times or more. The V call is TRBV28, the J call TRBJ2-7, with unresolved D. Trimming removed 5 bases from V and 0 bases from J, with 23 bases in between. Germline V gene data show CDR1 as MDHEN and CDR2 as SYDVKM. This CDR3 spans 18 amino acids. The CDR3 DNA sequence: TGTGCCAGCAGTCCCCCCTGGGCCACAAAATTAGACTCCTACGAGCAGTACTTC. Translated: CASSPPWATKLDSYEQYF.

The CDR3 loop reads CASSLSQGNIQYF. The CDR3 DNA reads as TGTGCCAGCAGCTTATCCCAGGGAAACATTCAGTACTTC. The chain recombines TRBV11-1 with TRBJ2-4; the D gene is possibly TRBD1 (5 bases). The V end lost 2 bases, the J end lost 6 bases, and 8 bases lay between the germline ends. This CDR3 has 13 amino acids. The germline V gene has CDR1 SGHAT and CDR2 FQDESV (reference sequence).

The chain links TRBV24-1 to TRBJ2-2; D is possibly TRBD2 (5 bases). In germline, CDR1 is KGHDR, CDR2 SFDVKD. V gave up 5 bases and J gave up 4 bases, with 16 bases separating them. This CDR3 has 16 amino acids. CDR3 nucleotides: TGTGCCACCAGTGGCTCGGCGCCCGGGATCACCGGGGAGCTGTTTTTT. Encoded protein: CATSGSAPGITGELFF.

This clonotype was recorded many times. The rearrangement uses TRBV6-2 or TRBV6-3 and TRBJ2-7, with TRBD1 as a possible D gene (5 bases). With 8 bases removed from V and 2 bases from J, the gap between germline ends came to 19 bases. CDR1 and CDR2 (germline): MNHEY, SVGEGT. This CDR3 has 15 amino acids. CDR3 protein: CASRTSGSDAYEQYF. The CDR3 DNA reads TGTGCCAGCCGGACATCCGGGTCAGATGCCTACGAGCAGTACTTC.

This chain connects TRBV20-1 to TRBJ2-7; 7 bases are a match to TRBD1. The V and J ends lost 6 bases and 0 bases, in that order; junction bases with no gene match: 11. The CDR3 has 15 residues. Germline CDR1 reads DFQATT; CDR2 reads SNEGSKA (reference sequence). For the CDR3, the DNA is TGCAGTGCCCACCCAGACAGGGCCCGCTCCTACGAGCAGTACTTC. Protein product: CSAHPDRARSYEQYF.

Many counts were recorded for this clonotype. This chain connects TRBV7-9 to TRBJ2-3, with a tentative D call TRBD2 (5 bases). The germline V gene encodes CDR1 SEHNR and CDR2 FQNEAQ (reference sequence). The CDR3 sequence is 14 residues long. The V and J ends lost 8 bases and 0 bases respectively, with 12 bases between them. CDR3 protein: CASRGVRSTDTQYF. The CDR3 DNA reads TGTGCCAGCCGGGGAGTGAGAAGCACAGATACGCAGTATTTT.

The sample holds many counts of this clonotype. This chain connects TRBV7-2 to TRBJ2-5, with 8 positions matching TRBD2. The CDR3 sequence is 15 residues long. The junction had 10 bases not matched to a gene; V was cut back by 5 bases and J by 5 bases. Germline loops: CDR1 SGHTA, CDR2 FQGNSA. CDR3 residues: CASSPGALAGETQYF. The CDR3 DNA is TGTGCCAGCAGCCCCGGGGCGCTAGCGGGCGAGACCCAGTACTTC.

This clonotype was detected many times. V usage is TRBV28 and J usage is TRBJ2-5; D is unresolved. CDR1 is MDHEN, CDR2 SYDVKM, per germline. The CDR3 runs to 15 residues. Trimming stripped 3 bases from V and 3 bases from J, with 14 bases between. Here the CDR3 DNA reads TGTGCCAGCAGTTTCGGTTCGGCGGTTAAAGAGACCCAGTACTTC. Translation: CASSFGSAVKETQYF.

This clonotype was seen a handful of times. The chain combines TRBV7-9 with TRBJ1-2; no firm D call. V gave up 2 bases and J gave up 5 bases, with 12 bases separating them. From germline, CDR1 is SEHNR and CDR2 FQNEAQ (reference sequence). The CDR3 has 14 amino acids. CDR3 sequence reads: CASSLMGIGYGYTF. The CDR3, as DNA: TGTGCCAGCAGCTTAATGGGAATAGGGTATGGCTACACCTTC.